The source of this T cell receptor (beta chain) is a study of cytomegalovirus exposure and HLA in healthy donors. General study points: Immune exposure was documented only through CMV serostatus.

The study ran its PCR with 60 Vbeta and 13 Jbeta primers. Method: immunoSEQ multiplex PCR; TCRdb's copy keeps in-frame clones and lacks some. The data contain approximately 150,000 clones, roughly 75% of them singletons. About this clone: What it binds is not known.

The clonotype was recovered from a man aged 35 to 55 in good health and CMV-seronegative. Sequenced material: PBMCs.

CDR3 protein: CASSFRSLSNQPQHF. CDR3 nucleotide sequence: TGTGCCAGCAGTTTTCGTAGTTTGAGCAATCAGCCCCAGCATTTT. V is TRBV28 and J is TRBJ1-5; D not certain. The V and J ends lost 3 bases and 1 base respectively, with 10 bases between them. The CDR3 length is 15 residues. Germline V gene data show CDR1 as MDHEN and CDR2 as SYDVKM.